This T cell receptor (beta chain) was identified during a study of blood T cell repertoires in COVID-19. The overall study: COVID-19 samples, acute and convalescent, were from the United States, Italy and Spain. Sources were T cells, B-cell-depleted T cells, or PBMCs; the material itself was cDNA or gDNA.

Germline V CDR1 and CDR2: MRHNA, SNTAGT. The CDR3 length is 14 residues. V lost 1 base to trimming and J lost 2 bases, with 9 bases between them. Original analysis: From reference gene primer amplification, estimates of nucleated cell counts were derived. Here immunoSEQ multiplex PCR was the method, and the copy in TCRdb shows in-frame clones only, minus some. V and J calls and clone size are those listed in that table; D and trimming were worked out from the DNA. The sample carries roughly 32,000 clones, roughly 91% recorded once. Sequences were obtained from peripheral blood. This receptor was identified in a man aged 55 to 70 with active COVID-19. The chain joins TRBV6-4 to TRBJ2-7, with D tentatively TRBD1 (5 bases). The CDR3 is CASSDLGPPYEQYF. CDR3 DNA sequence: TGTGCCAGCAGTGACTTGGGGCCCCCCTACGAGCAGTACTTC.